The sample holds a few counts of the clone carrying this T cell receptor beta chain. What it binds is not known. These data come from a study of immune cell composition in non-small cell lung cancer. Findings of the study overall: Top 10 clone scores and clonality were higher in squamous than adenocarcinoma. Tumour TCR-beta clonality was not significantly tied to smoking pack-years. Approximately 79% of squamous and 30% to 35% of adenocarcinoma cases had tumour-associated clones >0.5%.

Trimming shortened V by 1 base and J by 2 bases, and 12 bases separated the two germline ends. In germline, CDR1 is SGHTA, CDR2 FQGNSA. This CDR3 is built from 15 residues. The table came from immunoSEQ multiplex PCR; TCRdb's copy has only in-frame clones and leaves some out. The sample comprises some 5,600 clones, around four fifths of which are singletons, and about 7.3% rests with the top ten. Sequencing was carried out using lung tumor tissue. V is TRBV7-2 and J is TRBJ2-7; D is unresolved. The receptor comes from a human donor with non-small cell lung cancer. CDR3 sequence (DNA): TGTGCCAGCAGCTTAGTCGGATGGGCTACCTACGAGCAGTACTTC. Its protein product is CASSLVGWATYEQYF.